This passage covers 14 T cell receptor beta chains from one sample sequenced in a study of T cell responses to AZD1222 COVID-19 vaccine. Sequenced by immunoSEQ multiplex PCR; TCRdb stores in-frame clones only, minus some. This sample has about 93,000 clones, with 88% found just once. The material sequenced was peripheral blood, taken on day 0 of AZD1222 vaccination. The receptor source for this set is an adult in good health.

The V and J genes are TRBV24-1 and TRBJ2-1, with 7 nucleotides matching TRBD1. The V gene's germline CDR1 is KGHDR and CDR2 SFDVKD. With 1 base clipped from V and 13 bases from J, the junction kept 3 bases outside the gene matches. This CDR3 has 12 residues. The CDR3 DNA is TGTGCCACCAGTGATTTTAGGGGGCGTCAGTTCTTC. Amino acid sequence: CATSDFRGRQFF.

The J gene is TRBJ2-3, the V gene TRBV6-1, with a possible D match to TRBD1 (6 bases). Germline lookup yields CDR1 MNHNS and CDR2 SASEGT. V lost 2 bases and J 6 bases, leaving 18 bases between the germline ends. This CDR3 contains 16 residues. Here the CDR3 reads CASSEWGRGKLDTQYF. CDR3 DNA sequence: TGTGCCAGCAGTGAATGGGGCAGGGGAAAACTCGATACGCAGTATTTT.

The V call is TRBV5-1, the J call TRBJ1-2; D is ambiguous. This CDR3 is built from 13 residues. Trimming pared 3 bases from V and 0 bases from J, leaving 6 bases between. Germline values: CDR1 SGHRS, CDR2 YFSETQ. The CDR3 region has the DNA TGCGCCAGCAGCTGGATTACTAACTATGGCTACACCTTC. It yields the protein CASSWITNYGYTF.

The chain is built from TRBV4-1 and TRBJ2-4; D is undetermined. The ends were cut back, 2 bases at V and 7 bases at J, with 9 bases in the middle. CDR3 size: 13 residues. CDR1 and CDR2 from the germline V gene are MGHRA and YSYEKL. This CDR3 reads CASSQLLVNIQYF. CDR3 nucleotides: TGCGCCAGCAGCCAACTACTTGTCAACATTCAGTACTTC.

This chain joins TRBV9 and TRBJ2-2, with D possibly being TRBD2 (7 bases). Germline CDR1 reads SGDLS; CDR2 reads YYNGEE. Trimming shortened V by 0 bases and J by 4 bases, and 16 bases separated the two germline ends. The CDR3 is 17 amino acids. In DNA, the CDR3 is TGTGCCAGCAGCGTAGTGTCCCGGGGGGCAGGCACCGGGGAGCTGTTTTTT. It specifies CASSVVSRGAGTGELFF.

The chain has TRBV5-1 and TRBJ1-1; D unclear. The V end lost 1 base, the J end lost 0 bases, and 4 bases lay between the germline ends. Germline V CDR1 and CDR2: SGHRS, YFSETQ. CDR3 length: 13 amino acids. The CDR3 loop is CASSLQLNTEAFF. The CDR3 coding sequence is TGCGCCAGCAGCTTGCAGCTGAACACTGAAGCTTTCTTT.

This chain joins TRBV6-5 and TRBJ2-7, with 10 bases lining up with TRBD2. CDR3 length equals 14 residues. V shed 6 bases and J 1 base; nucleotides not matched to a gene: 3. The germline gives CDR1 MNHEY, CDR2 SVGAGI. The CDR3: CASSLAGVSYEQYF. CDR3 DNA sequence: TGTGCCAGCAGCCTAGCGGGAGTGTCCTACGAGCAGTACTTC.

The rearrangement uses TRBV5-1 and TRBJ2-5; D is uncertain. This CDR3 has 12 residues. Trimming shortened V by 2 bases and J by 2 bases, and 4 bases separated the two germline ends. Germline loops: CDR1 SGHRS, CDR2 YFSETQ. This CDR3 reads CASSLGQETQYF. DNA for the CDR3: TGCGCCAGCAGCTTAGGACAAGAGACCCAGTACTTC. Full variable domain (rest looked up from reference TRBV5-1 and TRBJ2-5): KAGVTQTPRYLIKTRGQQVTLSCSPISGHRSVSWYQQTPGQGLQFLFEYFSETQRNKGNFPGRFSGRQFSNSRSEMNVSTLELGDSALYLCASSLGQETQYFGPGTRLLVL.

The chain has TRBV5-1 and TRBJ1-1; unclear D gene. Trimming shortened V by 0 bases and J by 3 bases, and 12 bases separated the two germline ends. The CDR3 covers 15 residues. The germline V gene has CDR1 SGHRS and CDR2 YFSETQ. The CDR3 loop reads CASSLAFREDTEAFF. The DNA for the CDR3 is TGCGCCAGCAGCTTGGCGTTCAGAGAAGACACTGAAGCTTTCTTT.

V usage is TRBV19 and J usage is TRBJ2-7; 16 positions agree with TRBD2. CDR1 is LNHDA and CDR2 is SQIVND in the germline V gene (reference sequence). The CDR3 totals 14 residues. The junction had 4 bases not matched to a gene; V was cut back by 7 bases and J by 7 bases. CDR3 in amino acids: CASNAGLAGGEQYF. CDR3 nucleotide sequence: TGTGCCAGTAATGCGGGACTAGCGGGAGGGGAGCAGTACTTC.

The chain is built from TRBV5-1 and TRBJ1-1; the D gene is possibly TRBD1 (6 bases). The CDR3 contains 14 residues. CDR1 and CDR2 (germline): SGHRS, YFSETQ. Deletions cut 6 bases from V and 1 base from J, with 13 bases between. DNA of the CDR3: TGCGCCAGCACCCGGACAGCGGGGAACACTGAAGCTTTCTTT. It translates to CASTRTAGNTEAFF.

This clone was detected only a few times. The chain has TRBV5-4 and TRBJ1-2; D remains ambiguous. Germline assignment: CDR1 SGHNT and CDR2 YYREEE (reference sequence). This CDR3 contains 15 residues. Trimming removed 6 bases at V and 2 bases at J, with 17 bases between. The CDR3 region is CASINPGRRNYGYTF. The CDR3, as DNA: TGTGCCAGCATAAACCCGGGTCGAAGGAACTATGGCTACACCTTC.

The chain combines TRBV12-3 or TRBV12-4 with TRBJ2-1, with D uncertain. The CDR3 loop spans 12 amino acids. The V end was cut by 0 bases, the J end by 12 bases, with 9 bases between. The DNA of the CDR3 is TGTGCCAGCAGTTTAGCTCAGATGGGGCAGTTCTTC. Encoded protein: CASSLAQMGQFF.

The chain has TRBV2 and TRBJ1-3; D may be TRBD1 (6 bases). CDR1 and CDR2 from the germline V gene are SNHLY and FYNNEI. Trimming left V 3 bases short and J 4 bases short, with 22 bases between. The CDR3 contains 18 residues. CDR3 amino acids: CASSEKGGTSRGGNTIYF. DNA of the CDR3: TGTGCCAGCAGTGAGAAAGGGGGGACGTCCAGAGGGGGAAACACCATATATTTT.